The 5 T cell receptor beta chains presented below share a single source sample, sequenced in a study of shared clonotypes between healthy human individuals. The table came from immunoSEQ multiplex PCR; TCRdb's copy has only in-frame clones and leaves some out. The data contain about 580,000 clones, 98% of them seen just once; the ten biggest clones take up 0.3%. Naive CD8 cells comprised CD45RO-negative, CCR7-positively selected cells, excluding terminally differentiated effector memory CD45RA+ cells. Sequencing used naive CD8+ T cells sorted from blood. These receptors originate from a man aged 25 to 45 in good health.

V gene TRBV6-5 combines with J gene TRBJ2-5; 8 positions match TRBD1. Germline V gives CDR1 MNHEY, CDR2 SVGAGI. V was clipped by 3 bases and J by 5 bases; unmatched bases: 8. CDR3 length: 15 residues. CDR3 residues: CASSYRTGGQETQYF. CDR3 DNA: TGTGCCAGCAGTTATCGAACAGGGGGTCAGGAGACCCAGTACTTC.

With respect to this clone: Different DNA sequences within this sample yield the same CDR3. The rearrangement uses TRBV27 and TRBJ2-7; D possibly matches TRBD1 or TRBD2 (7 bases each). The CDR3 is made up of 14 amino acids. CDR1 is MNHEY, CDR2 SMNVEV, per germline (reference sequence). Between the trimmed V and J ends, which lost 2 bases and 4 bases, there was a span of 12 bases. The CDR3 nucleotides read TGTGCCAGCAGTTTAGGGCAGGGGGGGTACGAGCAGTACTTC. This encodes CASSLGQGGYEQYF.

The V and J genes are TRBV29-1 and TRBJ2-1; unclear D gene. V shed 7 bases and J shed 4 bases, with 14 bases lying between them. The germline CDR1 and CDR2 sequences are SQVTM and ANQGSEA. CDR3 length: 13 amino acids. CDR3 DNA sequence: TGCAGCGCTAAGCCCTTCACTTACAATGAGCAGTTCTTC. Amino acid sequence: CSAKPFTYNEQFF.

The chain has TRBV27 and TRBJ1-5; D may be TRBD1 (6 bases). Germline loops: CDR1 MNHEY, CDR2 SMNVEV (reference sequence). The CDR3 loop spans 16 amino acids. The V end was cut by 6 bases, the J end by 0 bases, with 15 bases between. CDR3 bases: TGTGCCAGCAGATCCGGACAGACGCTTAGCAATCAGCCCCAGCATTTT. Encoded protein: CASRSGQTLSNQPQHF.

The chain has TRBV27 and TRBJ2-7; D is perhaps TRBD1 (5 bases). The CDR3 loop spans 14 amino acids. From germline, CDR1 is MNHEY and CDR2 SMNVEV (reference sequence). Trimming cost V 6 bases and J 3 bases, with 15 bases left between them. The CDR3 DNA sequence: TGTGCCAGCAGCCCCAGGGAACGCTTCTACGAGCAGTACTTC. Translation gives CASSPRERFYEQYF.